Listed below are T cell receptor beta chains from one sample, sequenced in a study of glioma-infiltrating T cells. Each CDR3 protein is one row after TCRdb ran MiXCR on the multiplex PCR reads. In the table there are 150,000 to 200,000 distinct CDR3 sequences, over 40% of which are singletons. Sequencing was performed on glioma tissue, nonneoplastic brain tissue, or PBMCs (not recorded which). Every receptor here comes from a human donor with low-grade glioma or glioblastoma, undergoing nonglioma brain surgery, or in good health (not recorded which). Each CDR3 is given with its conserved first and last residue. D genes are given only for firm matches. The size field is filled for only some rows; it gives once, few, many or a size class.

clone size,J gene,V gene,D gene,CDR3 protein,CDR3 DNA
NA,TRBJ2-1,TRBV12-5,NA,CASGLVTTEQFF,TGTGCTAGTGGTTTGGTAACCACTGAGCAGTTCTTC
many,TRBJ1-5,TRBV27,NA,CASSLLIPGRDGYQYPQHF,TGTGCCAGCAGTTTGCTAATCCCGGGAAGGGACGGGTATCAATACCCCCAGCATTTT
NA,TRBJ2-3,TRBV28,TRBD2,CASSLLAGGPKDTQYF,TGTGCCAGCAGTCTACTAGCGGGAGGGCCAAAAGATACGCAGTATTTT
NA,TRBJ1-6,TRBV14,NA,CASSQQGPRWSPLHF,TGTGCCAGCAGCCAGCAGGGTCCCCGGTGGTCACCCCTCCACTTT
many,TRBJ1-3,TRBV6-1,NA,CASSSRGDTIYF,TGTGCCAGCAGCTCCAGGGGTGACACCATATATTTT
few,TRBJ1-5,TRBV10-3,TRBD1,CAISERTGGSGQPQHF,TGTGCCATCAGTGAGAGGACAGGGGGCTCGGGACAGCCCCAGCATTTT
many,TRBJ2-3,TRBV20-1,TRBD2,CSARFSGGRMTDTQYF,TGCAGTGCTAGGTTTTCCGGCGGGAGAATGACAGATACGCAGTATTTT
NA,TRBJ1-1,TRBV14,TRBD1,CASSLNRGRTETFF,TGTGCCAGCAGCCTAAACAGGGGGCGGACTGAAACTTTCTTT
NA,TRBJ1-1,TRBV29-1,TRBD1,CSVRNPGTVNTEAFF,TGCAGCGTTCGAAATCCCGGGACAGTTAACACTGAAGCTTTCTTT
many,TRBJ2-1,TRBV20-1,NA,CSATHRYNEQFF,TGCAGTGCCACCCACAGGTACAATGAGCAGTTCTTC
many,TRBJ1-3,TRBV7-9,NA,CASSLAPSSGNTIYF,TGTGCCAGCAGCTTAGCGCCGTCCTCTGGAAACACCATATATTTT
NA,TRBJ2-1,TRBV2,NA,CASSDSRDEQFF,TGTGCCAGCAGCGACAGTCGGGATGAGCAGTTCTTC
many,TRBJ2-1,TRBV29-1,NA,CSVPGVYEQFF,TGCAGCGTACCAGGGGTGTATGAGCAGTTCTTC
NA,TRBJ2-7,TRBV15,TRBD1,CATSRGLQGPYEQYF,TGTGCCACCAGCAGAGGTCTACAGGGGCCCTACGAGCAGTACTTC
once,TRBJ2-7,TRBV27,TRBD1,CASSSGTGALGEQYF,TGTGCCAGCAGTTCGGGGACAGGCGCACTAGGGGAGCAGTACTTC
many,TRBJ2-1,TRBV6-1,NA,CASRGYGHEQFF,TGTGCCAGCAGGGGCTACGGGCATGAGCAGTTCTTC
NA,TRBJ2-1,TRBV13,TRBD2,CASSSSGRSSGEQFF,TGTGCCAGCAGCTCTAGCGGGAGGAGTAGTGGTGAGCAGTTCTTC
many,TRBJ2-1,TRBV28,TRBD1,CASSNRGEQFF,TGTGCCAGCAGCAACAGGGGTGAGCAGTTCTTC
many,TRBJ2-7,TRBV7-2,NA,CASSLAGPAYEQYF,TGTGCCAGCAGCTTAGCGGGACCTGCCTACGAGCAGTACTTC
many,TRBJ2-1,TRBV28,NA,CASRASSYNEQFF,TGTGCCAGCAGGGCGAGCTCCTACAATGAGCAGTTCTTC
few,TRBJ2-3,TRBV19,NA,CASSPPWAAEDTQYF,TGTGCCAGTAGTCCCCCTTGGGCGGCGGAGGATACGCAGTATTTT
few,TRBJ2-7,TRBV10-3,NA,CAISDPSTYEQYF,TGTGCCATCAGTGACCCCTCGACCTACGAGCAGTACTTC
many,TRBJ2-7,TRBV20-1,TRBD2,CSARELAGLEQYF,TGCAGTGCTAGAGAGCTAGCGGGGCTCGAGCAGTACTTC
NA,TRBJ2-5,TRBV7-9,TRBD1,CATSSGDRGGETQYF,TGTGCCACCAGCTCTGGGGACAGGGGGGGAGAGACCCAGTACTTC
NA,TRBJ2-5,TRBV28,TRBD1,CASSLPTGTAQETQYF,TGTGCCAGCAGCCTACCTACCGGGACAGCACAAGAGACCCAGTACTTC
NA,TRBJ2-3,TRBV19,TRBD2,CASSRRHSGSPDTKYF,TGTGCCAGTAGCCGCCGGCATAGCGGGAGTCCAGATACGAAGTATTTT
many,TRBJ1-5,TRBV2,NA,CASRQNSNQPQHF,TGTGCCAGCCGACAGAATAGCAATCAGCCCCAGCATTTT
NA,TRBJ2-5,TRBV12-3/TRBV12-4,NA,CASSQGDTTQETQYF,TGTGCCAGCAGTCAAGGGGACACGACCCAAGAGACCCAGTACTTC
many,TRBJ1-2,TRBV2,NA,CASSELFMDSNYGYTF,TGTGCCAGCAGTGAACTCTTCATGGACAGTAACTATGGCTACACCTTC
many,TRBJ2-7,TRBV12-3/TRBV12-4,NA,CASSLVYEQYF,TGTGCCAGCAGCTTAGTATACGAGCAGTACTTC
NA,TRBJ2-1,TRBV18,TRBD2,CASSPPRESSYNEQFF,TGTGCCAGCTCACCACCGCGGGAGTCGTCCTACAATGAGCAGTTCTTC
NA,TRBJ2-5,TRBV7-9,NA,CASSDLTDHHETQYF,TGTGCCAGCAGTGATCTGACAGACCACCATGAGACCCAGTACTTC
NA,TRBJ2-1,TRBV5-1,TRBD2,CASSALLAGGQHEQFF,TGCGCCAGCAGCGCCTTACTAGCGGGAGGGCAACATGAGCAGTTCTTC
few,TRBJ2-3,TRBV9,TRBD2,CASSVGASGGLDTQYF,TGTGCCAGCAGCGTCGGAGCTAGCGGGGGTCTAGATACGCAGTATTTT
many,TRBJ1-2,TRBV6-4,TRBD1,CASSEGTGLGYTF,TGTGCCAGCAGCGAAGGGACAGGGCTTGGCTACACCTTC
NA,TRBJ2-6,TRBV27,NA,CTSKNLGANVLTF,TGTACCAGCAAGAATTTGGGCGCCAACGTCCTGACTTTC
NA,TRBJ1-5,TRBV12-3/TRBV12-4,NA,CASISGGNQPQHF,TGTGCCAGCATATCGGGTGGAAATCAGCCCCAGCATTTT
few,TRBJ2-7,TRBV30,NA,CAWSVPPQIYEQYF,TGTGCCTGGAGTGTACCGCCGCAGATCTACGAGCAGTACTTC
NA,TRBJ1-5,TRBV27,TRBD1,CASSPIRTGGSNQPKHF,TGTGCCAGCAGCCCTATTCGGACAGGGGGGAGCAATCAGCCCAAGCATTTT
many,TRBJ1-1,TRBV28,NA,CASSFARDTTEAFF,TGTGCCAGCAGTTTTGCGAGAGACACCACTGAAGCTTTCTTT
many,TRBJ1-5,TRBV4-2,NA,CASSQDSGGNQPQHF,TGTGCCAGCAGCCAAGATTCAGGGGGCAATCAGCCCCAGCATTTT
NA,TRBJ1-5,TRBV12-3/TRBV12-4,NA,CASSPRDINQPQHF,TGTGCCAGCAGTCCCCGGGACATAAATCAGCCCCAGCATTTT